This T cell receptor beta chain was retrieved from a study of breast tumors, draining lymph nodes, adjacent tissues. Findings and caveats of the study: Tumor TCR diversity was below lymph nodes but above nontumor tissue. Data only fit, rather than demonstrated, lymph node origin of most tumor T cells. Compared with basal-like, luminal-like tumors shared significantly more repertoire with nontumor tissue.

This clonotype was detected ten times or more. Its antigen is unknown. V was clipped by 4 bases and J by 14 bases, with 18 bases between them. The CDR3 consists of 12 residues. Looked up from germline, CDR1 is DFQATT and CDR2 is SNEGSKA (reference sequence). Samples came from axillary lymph nodes draining the breast cancer. TCRdb re-analysed the multiplex PCR reads in MiXCR, keeping a single row per CDR3 protein. This repertoire shows under 350,000 distinct CDR3 sequences, around 30% found once; its top ten account for roughly 1.1%. The specimen was axillary lymph node tissue. This clonotype was sampled from a female donor with breast cancer. Some clones in this sample may be carry-over from other donors' samples. The V and J genes are TRBV20-1 and TRBJ2-1, with D possibly being TRBD2 (6 bases). CDR3 coding DNA: TGCAGTGCTAAAGTGTCTAGCGTCCTGAAGTTCTTC. Protein sequence: CSAKVSSVLKFF.